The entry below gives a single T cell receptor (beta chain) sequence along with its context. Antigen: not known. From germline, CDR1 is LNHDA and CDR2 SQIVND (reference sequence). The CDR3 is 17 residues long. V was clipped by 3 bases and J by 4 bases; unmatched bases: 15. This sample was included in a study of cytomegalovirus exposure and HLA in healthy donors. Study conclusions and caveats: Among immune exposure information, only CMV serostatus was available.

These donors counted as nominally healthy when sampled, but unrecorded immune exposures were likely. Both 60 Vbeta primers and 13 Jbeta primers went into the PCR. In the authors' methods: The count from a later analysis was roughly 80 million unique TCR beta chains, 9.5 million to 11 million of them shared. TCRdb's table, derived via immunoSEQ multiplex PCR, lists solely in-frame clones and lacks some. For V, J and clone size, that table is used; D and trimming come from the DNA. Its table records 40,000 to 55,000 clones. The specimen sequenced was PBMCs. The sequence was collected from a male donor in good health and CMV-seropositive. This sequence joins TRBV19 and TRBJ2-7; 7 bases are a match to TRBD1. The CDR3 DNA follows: TGTGCCAGTAGTATGTCCGGACAGGCACTCAGTCGTTACGAGCAGTACTTC. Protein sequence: CASSMSGQALSRYEQYF.